This is a list of T cell receptor beta chains from one sample in a study of cytomegalovirus exposure and HLA in healthy donors. Measured with immunoSEQ multiplex PCR; TCRdb has only the in-frame clones, and not every one. Of over 150,000 clones in the sample, more than 65% were seen once. Sample: PBMCs. The source of these receptors is a woman in her thirties or forties in good health and CMV-seropositive. Each CDR3 is given with its conserved first and last residue. D genes are given only for firm matches. The size entry is marked missing in some rows and otherwise reads once, few, many or a size class.

V gene	J gene	clone size	D gene	CDR3 DNA	CDR3 protein
TRBV28	TRBJ1-1	-	TRBD1	TGTGCCAGCGTGGGAACAGGGGAAGAAGCTTTCTTT	CASVGTGEEAFF
TRBV10-3	TRBJ2-1	-	TRBD2	TGTGCCATCAGGTCAGGCGGGAGGGCCCTGGGCAATGAGCAGTTCTTC	CAIRSGGRALGNEQFF
TRBV6-5	TRBJ2-3	-	-	TGTGCCAGCAGGGAGAGAAACACAGATACGCAGTATTTT	CASRERNTDTQYF
TRBV6-6	TRBJ1-3	few	TRBD1	TGTGCCAGCAGCCGGGACAGGGGGAACACCATATATTTT	CASSRDRGNTIYF
TRBV19	TRBJ1-5	-	-	TGTGCCAGTAGCCTACAGATTAGCAATCAGCCCCAGCATTTT	CASSLQISNQPQHF
TRBV5-4	TRBJ2-7	-	TRBD2	TGTGCCAGCAGCATCGGACTAGCGGGGGGTGGCTCCTACGAGCAGTACTTC	CASSIGLAGGGSYEQYF
TRBV10-1	TRBJ2-7	-	TRBD1	TGCGCCAGCAGTGAGATGACCTATTACGGGACAGGCCTCACCTACGAGCAGTACTTC	CASSEMTYYGTGLTYEQYF
TRBV19	TRBJ1-5	-	-	TGTGCCAGTAGTGACCGGACAGCCGAAGCTAATCAGCCCCAGCATTTT	CASSDRTAEANQPQHF
TRBV7-9	TRBJ2-7	-	-	TGTGCCAGCAGCCACTTTAGCTCCTACGAGCAGTACTTC	CASSHFSSYEQYF
TRBV5-1	TRBJ1-1	once	-	TGCGCCAGCAGCTGGGGGCCGACACCCGAAGCTTTCTTT	CASSWGPTPEAFF
TRBV6-5	TRBJ2-7	-	TRBD1	TGTGCCAGCGGCCCCCGGACAGGGGGCCGGGAGCAGTACTTC	CASGPRTGGREQYF
TRBV2	TRBJ1-5	-	-	TGTGCCAGCGACAGGTTGGATAGCAATCAGCCCCAGCATTTT	CASDRLDSNQPQHF
TRBV18	TRBJ2-1	-	TRBD2	TGTGCCAGCTCACCCAACCTAGGTGGCGGGGGGTACCAAAGCTCCTACAATGAGCAGTTCTTC	CASSPNLGGGGYQSSYNEQFF
TRBV6-5	TRBJ1-4	-	-	TGTGCCAGCAGTCTCGACAGTCCCTCGGAAAAACTGTTTTTT	CASSLDSPSEKLFF
TRBV6-5	TRBJ1-5	once	-	TGTGCCAGCAGTTACGGGGAGGGTTTGCCCCAGCATTTT	CASSYGEGLPQHF
TRBV5-1	TRBJ2-1	-	-	TGCGCCAGCAGCCGTACTAGCTCCTACAATGAGCAGTTCTTC	CASSRTSSYNEQFF
TRBV9	TRBJ2-3	-	TRBD2	TGTGCCAGCAGCGTAGATAGCGGGAGGATGGATACGCAGTATTTT	CASSVDSGRMDTQYF
TRBV5-6	TRBJ1-1	-	-	TGTGCCAGCAGCTTCCGGACTGGGAACACTGAAGCTTTCTTT	CASSFRTGNTEAFF
TRBV25-1	TRBJ2-3	-	TRBD2	TGTGCCAGCAGTGAATTGCGGGAGGCCCGCACAGATACGCAGTATTTT	CASSELREARTDTQYF
TRBV13	TRBJ2-5	-	TRBD2	TGTGCCAGCAGCTTAGGACTAGCGGGGGCTCAAGAGACCCAGTACTTC	CASSLGLAGAQETQYF
TRBV7-7	TRBJ2-2	-	-	TGTGCTAGCAGCCTCTCAACGCCAGGGGACGGGGAGCTGTTTTTT	CASSLSTPGDGELFF
TRBV13	TRBJ2-3	-	TRBD2	TGTGCCAGCAGGGGAGGGGCTCTAGCGGAAAGAGATACGCAGTATTTT	CASRGGALAERDTQYF
TRBV6-1	TRBJ1-6	-	-	TGTGCCAGCAGTGAAGGGAGGGGATCACCCCTCCACTTT	CASSEGRGSPLHF
TRBV2	TRBJ1-1	-	-	TGTGCCAGCAGTGAAGCTGGGCAGGGAAACACTGAAGCTTTCTTT	CASSEAGQGNTEAFF
TRBV27	TRBJ2-3	few	-	TGTGCCAGCAGTTTATCGAGCCCCAAAACGCAGTATTTT	CASSLSSPKTQYF
TRBV5-5	TRBJ2-2	few	-	TGTGCCAGCAGCTTGGGGCCAGTGAGGGCCACCGGGGAGCTGTTTTTT	CASSLGPVRATGELFF
TRBV7-9	TRBJ2-2	-	-	TGTGCCAGCAGCTCCGGGTTCACCGGGGAGCTGTTTTTT	CASSSGFTGELFF
TRBV19	TRBJ2-2	-	TRBD2	TGTGCCAGTAGTATAATGGGTAGCGGGGTCAACACCGGGGAGCTGTTTTTT	CASSIMGSGVNTGELFF
TRBV9	TRBJ2-1	-	TRBD1	TGTGCCAGCAGCGCCGACAGGGGTCTCCACAATGAGCAGTTCTTC	CASSADRGLHNEQFF
TRBV7-2	TRBJ2-5	once	-	TGTGCCAGCAGCTTATGGTGGACTGGGGAGACGACCCAGTACTTC	CASSLWWTGETTQYF
TRBV28	TRBJ1-6	-	TRBD1	TGTGCCAGCAGTCAACAGGGGATGAATAATTCACCCCTCCACTTT	CASSQQGMNNSPLHF
TRBV6-1	TRBJ1-2	-	TRBD1	TGTGCCAGCAGTAAGGGGGCCTTAGAAGGCTATGGCTACACCTTC	CASSKGALEGYGYTF
TRBV5-4	TRBJ2-7	-	-	TGTGCCAGCAGCTTCTCAGGGACCTACGAGCAGTACTTC	CASSFSGTYEQYF
TRBV27	TRBJ2-3	-	-	TGTGCCAGCAGTACTAGAGCGTTGGCAGATACGCAGTATTTT	CASSTRALADTQYF
TRBV19	TRBJ2-7	few	TRBD1	TGCGCCAGTAGTGCCGGGACAGGTTATTCCTCCGAGCAGTACTTC	CASSAGTGYSSEQYF
TRBV18	TRBJ2-1	-	TRBD2	TGTGCCAGCTCACCAATCAGCGGGATCGACAATGAGCAGTTCTTC	CASSPISGIDNEQFF
TRBV6-6	TRBJ1-2	-	-	TGTGCCAGCAGTTTAGAATTCGGCTACACCTTC	CASSLEFGYTF
TRBV4-3	TRBJ2-5	-	-	TGCGCCAGCAGCCAAGACCGAGGACAACAAGAGACCCAGTACTTC	CASSQDRGQQETQYF
TRBV6-1	TRBJ1-3	-	-	TGTGCCAGCAGACCGCCCGGGGACACTGGAAACACCATATATTTT	CASRPPGDTGNTIYF
TRBV9	TRBJ2-5	-	-	TGTGCCAGCAGCCCCAGGACAGGGAGGGAGCAGTACTTC	CASSPRTGREQYF
TRBV25-1	TRBJ1-3	few	TRBD1	TGTGCCAGCAGTGGATGGACAGGGAGCTCTGGAAACACCATATATTTT	CASSGWTGSSGNTIYF